This TCR beta chain is from a study of identical twins. This clonotype has at least ten counts. TCRdb ran MiXCR on the 5' RACE reads and lists one entry per CDR3 protein. Of hundreds of thousands of distinct CDR3 sequences in the sample, 12% were seen once. These data were also filed under a second study, of yellow fever vaccine responses in identical twins.

This receptor was taken from a woman under 30 in good health. The sequencing input was PBMCs.

The CDR3 DNA reads TGTGCCGGTCGGGACAACGGGAGGAATGAGCAGTTCTTC. It encodes CAGRDNGRNEQFF. The chain uses TRBV12-3 or TRBV12-4 and TRBJ2-1, with a possible D match to TRBD2 (7 bases). The CDR3 is made up of 13 amino acids. V lost 11 bases and J 7 bases, leaving 18 bases between the germline ends.